The 23 T cell receptor beta chains listed next were all sequenced from one sample in a study of control samples from healthy donors and cancer patients. Generated by immunoSEQ multiplex PCR, the TCRdb table keeps only in-frame clones and is missing some. The data contain about 150,000 clones, over 85% of them seen just once; the ten biggest clones take up 2% to 2.5%. The sequenced sample was blood. All receptors come from a man in his forties or fifties in good health.

This chain links TRBV5-4 with TRBJ2-3; maybe TRBD2 (5 bases). Germline assignment: CDR1 SGHNT and CDR2 YYREEE (reference sequence). There are 15 residues in the CDR3. The germline V and J ends were trimmed by 2 bases and 10 bases, with 20 bases remaining between them. CDR3 sequence reads: CASSFSNDGLYAQYF. In DNA form, the CDR3 reads TGTGCCAGCAGCTTTTCCAACGACGGACTCTATGCGCAGTATTTT.

The chain has TRBV18 and TRBJ1-5; 7 nucleotides align to TRBD1. Germline-derived CDR1 and CDR2 are KGHSH and LQKENI. This CDR3 is built from 16 residues. V was pared by 3 bases and J by 6 bases, with 11 bases of the junction left unmatched. CDR3 bases: TGTGCCAGCTCACCTGAGACAGGGTCCGTCGGTCAGCCCCAGCATTTT. Translation gives CASSPETGSVGQPQHF.

The CDR3 region has the DNA TGTGCCAGCAGTTTAGCGCGGGGGGCGGCTTTCTTT. Protein: CASSLARGAAFF. The V and J genes are TRBV12-3 or TRBV12-4 and TRBJ1-1; the D gene is possibly TRBD1 (6 bases). The CDR3 has 12 amino acids. The V gene lost 0 bases and the J gene lost 11 bases, with 10 bases spanning the gap.

The chain has TRBV3-1 (or the pseudogene TRBV3-2) and TRBJ1-5; 9 nucleotides match TRBD1. The V segment lost 0 bases and the J segment 5 bases; nucleotides outside the gene matches: 5. From germline, CDR1 is LGHDT and CDR2 YNNKEL (reference sequence). The CDR3 is made up of 16 amino acids. The CDR3 DNA is TGTGCCAGCAGCCAAGACAGGGGGACAGGGTATCAGCCCCAGCATTTT. This gives the protein CASSQDRGTGYQPQHF.

This chain uses TRBV4-2 with TRBJ2-2; 10 bases map to TRBD1. CDR3 length equals 16 residues. The ends lost 4 bases at V and 1 base at J; junction bases unmatched: 3. Germline V gives CDR1 LGHNA, CDR2 YNFKEQ. The CDR3 region has the DNA TGTGCCAGCAGCCCCCGGGACAGGGGGAACACCGGGGAGCTGTTTTTT. It specifies CASSPRDRGNTGELFF.

This clone has more than one count but fewer than ten. J is TRBJ2-7 and V is TRBV4-2; 8 nucleotides match TRBD2. The CDR3 length is 16 residues. Trimming took 4 bases from V and 2 from J; bases not matched to a gene: 10. Germline V gives CDR1 LGHNA, CDR2 YNFKEQ. CDR3: CASSPTIAGNTYEQYF. The CDR3 nucleotides are TGTGCCAGCAGCCCCACTATAGCGGGGAATACCTACGAGCAGTACTTC.

The chain couples TRBV2 to TRBJ1-6; maybe TRBD1 (5 bases). The V gene lost 7 bases and the J gene lost 7 bases, with 17 bases spanning the gap. The CDR3 is 15 amino acids. CDR1 is SNHLY and CDR2 is FYNNEI in the germline V gene. The CDR3 spells CASTPGQAENSPLHF. The DNA for the CDR3 is TGTGCCAGCACCCCGGGGCAGGCGGAAAATTCACCCCTCCACTTT. Supplemented by reference TRBV2 and TRBJ1-6, the full variable domain reads EPEVTQTPSHQVTQMGQEVILRCVPISNHLYFYWYRQILGQKVEFLVSFYNNEISEKSEIFDDQFSVERPDGSNFTLKIRSTKLEDSAMYFCASTPGQAENSPLHFGNGTRLTVT.

The rearrangement uses TRBV10-3 and TRBJ2-7; 9 bases agree with TRBD1. Per germline, CDR1 ENHRY and CDR2 SYGVKD. V gave up 6 bases and J gave up 6 bases; unmatched junction bases: 9. The CDR3 sequence is 14 residues long. For the CDR3, the DNA is TGTGCCATCAGCGCCGGGACAGGGATCCGCGAGCAGTACTTC. This sequence encodes CAISAGTGIREQYF.

The chain carries TRBV6-5 and TRBJ2-7, with TRBD2 matching over 8 bases. V lost 6 bases to trimming and J lost 9 bases; unmatched junction nucleotides: 10. The V gene's germline CDR1 is MNHEY and CDR2 SVGAGI. The CDR3 covers 13 residues. The DNA for the CDR3 is TGTGCCAGCAGAGACGCGGGGGGTGCAGGGCAGTACTTC. Translating it yields CASRDAGGAGQYF.

The chain has TRBV6-1 and TRBJ2-5; TRBD2 agrees at 11 bases. Losses at the gene ends were 3 bases for V and 7 bases for J; bases not matched to a gene: 7. Germline V gene data show CDR1 as MNHNS and CDR2 as SASEGT. The CDR3 consists of 15 residues. The CDR3 DNA follows: TGTGCCAGCAGTGAGGGACTAGCGGTCAGAGGGACCCAGTACTTC. Translating it yields CASSEGLAVRGTQYF.

The V and J genes are TRBV27 and TRBJ1-1; no clear D gene. Germline V CDR1 and CDR2: MNHEY, SMNVEV (reference sequence). The CDR3 runs to 14 residues. V lost 3 bases and J lost 1, with 9 bases in between. DNA of the CDR3: TGTGCCAGCAGTTTCCGAATTAAGAACACTGAAGCTTTCTTT. Encoded protein: CASSFRIKNTEAFF.

The chain has TRBV7-9 and TRBJ1-4; D remains unclear. This CDR3 spans 16 amino acids. V was trimmed by 2 bases and J by 5 bases, leaving 15 bases between them. CDR1 SEHNR and CDR2 FQNEAQ come from the germline V gene (reference sequence). In DNA form, the CDR3 reads TGTGCCAGCAGCTTACCCCGGGTCGACCAGAATGAAAAACTGTTTTTT. Protein product: CASSLPRVDQNEKLFF.

This clone turned up a few times. The DNA of the CDR3 is TGTGCCAGCAGCCCGGGGAACACGAACACCGGGGAGCTGTTTTTT. Its translation is CASSPGNTNTGELFF. The chain links TRBV6-4 to TRBJ2-2; a possible D gene is TRBD2 (5 bases). The germline V gene has CDR1 MRHNA and CDR2 SNTAGT. The CDR3 is made up of 15 amino acids. V was trimmed by 6 bases and J by 0 bases, leaving 11 bases between them.

This sequence joins TRBV29-1 and TRBJ2-3; 7 positions match TRBD2. The CDR3 spans 15 residues. Germline lookup yields CDR1 SQVTM and CDR2 ANQGSEA. With 4 bases clipped from V and 4 bases from J, the junction kept 11 bases outside the gene matches. CDR3 sequence: CSVAGGSRRADTQYF. The DNA for the CDR3 is TGCAGCGTTGCGGGAGGAAGTCGGAGGGCAGATACGCAGTATTTT.

The chain combines TRBV28 with TRBJ1-2; 9 bases line up with TRBD1. Trimming took 6 bases from V and 8 from J; bases not matched to a gene: 7. Germline loops: CDR1 MDHEN, CDR2 SYDVKM. The CDR3 covers 13 residues. For the CDR3, the DNA is TGTGCCAGCAGACCACAGGGGGCCGAGGGCTACACCTTC. Its protein product is CASRPQGAEGYTF.

V gene TRBV6-5 combines with J gene TRBJ1-1; D gene ambiguous. Germline loops: CDR1 MNHEY, CDR2 SVGAGI. This CDR3 is built from 13 residues. Trimming took 6 bases from V and 3 from J, leaving 11 bases between them. The CDR3 loop is CASRPTLYTEAFF. CDR3 sequence (DNA): TGTGCCAGCAGGCCGACACTCTACACTGAAGCTTTCTTT.

CDR3 sequence (DNA): TGCGCCAGCAGCTTGGGGACTCTGAATGAGCAGTTCTTC. Translated: CASSLGTLNEQFF. V gene TRBV5-1 combines with J gene TRBJ2-1; tentatively, D is TRBD2 (5 bases). The CDR3 runs 13 residues. The V and J ends lost 0 bases and 7 bases respectively, with 8 bases between them. Germline lookup yields CDR1 SGHRS and CDR2 YFSETQ.

This chain links TRBV18 with TRBJ2-7; D possibly corresponds to TRBD1 (7 bases). V lost 1 base to trimming and J lost 0 bases, with 13 bases between them. CDR1 and CDR2 from the germline V gene are KGHSH and LQKENI. This CDR3 has 16 residues. The CDR3 DNA follows: TGTGCCAGCTCACCACAGACAGGGAGGAACTCCTACGAGCAGTACTTC. Its protein product is CASSPQTGRNSYEQYF.

The rearrangement links TRBV10-3 to TRBJ1-6; D possibly corresponds to TRBD1 (6 bases). The CDR3 loop spans 15 amino acids. Germline V gives CDR1 ENHRY, CDR2 SYGVKD. V shed 6 bases and J shed 7 bases, with 16 bases lying between them. In nucleotides, the CDR3 is TGTGCCATCAGCGACCGGCCAGGGGTGAATTCACCCCTCCACTTT. As protein: CAISDRPGVNSPLHF.

V usage is TRBV18 and J usage is TRBJ1-6; a weak D match, TRBD1 (5 bases). V lost 6 bases to trimming and J lost 11 bases, with 14 bases between them. Germline-derived CDR1 and CDR2 are KGHSH and LQKENI. This CDR3 region has 13 residues. CDR3 in amino acids: CASSSGAGTPLHF. The CDR3 region has the DNA TGTGCCAGCTCGTCTGGGGCCGGGACACCCCTCCACTTT.

This chain connects TRBV7-2 to TRBJ2-7; the match to TRBD2 covers 11 bases. The length of the CDR3 is 14 residues. Germline V lookup: CDR1 SGHTA, CDR2 FQGNSA. V trimming: 6 bases; J trimming: 1 base; junction bases outside the gene matches: 2. This CDR3 reads CASSSGRGSYEQYF. The CDR3 DNA sequence: TGTGCCAGCAGTAGCGGGAGGGGTTCCTACGAGCAGTACTTC. The whole variable domain, remainder taken from reference TRBV7-2 and TRBJ2-7, is GAGVSQSPSNKVTEKGKDVELRCDPISGHTALYWYRQSLGQGLEFLIYFQGNSAPDKSGLPSDRFSAERTGGSVSTLTIQRTQQEDSAVYLCASSSGRGSYEQYFGPGTRLTVT.

This clone was detected a few times. The V call is TRBV6-1, the J call TRBJ2-7; the D call may be TRBD1 or TRBD2 (5 bases each). The germline V gene has CDR1 MNHNS and CDR2 SASEGT. V was pared by 2 bases and J by 4 bases, with 18 bases between. The length of the CDR3 is 16 residues. CDR3 DNA: TGTGCCAGCAGTGAAATTCTAGGGGACCCAGGGTACGAGCAGTACTTC. Its translation is CASSEILGDPGYEQYF.

The rearrangement links TRBV4-2 to TRBJ2-1; 8 bases line up with TRBD2. The CDR3 runs to 20 residues. In germline, CDR1 is LGHNA, CDR2 YNFKEQ. The V segment lost 1 base and the J segment 1 base; nucleotides outside the gene matches: 15. CDR3 DNA: TGTGCCAGCAGCCAAGGGACGGGAGGGCGTCCCTCGAGTTCCTACAATGAGCAGTTCTTC. As protein: CASSQGTGGRPSSSYNEQFF.